These T cell receptor beta chains were read from a single sample in a study of naive and memory T cell subsets. TCRdb redid the calling of the UMI-ligation and nested PCR reads with MiXCR, one entry per CDR3 protein. The table records over 110,000 distinct CDR3 sequences, roughly a fifth of them present only once. Sequencing input: naive CD8+ T cells from blood. These receptor sequences come from a human donor in good health. The CDR3 runs from the conserved cysteine through the conserved F or W. Each record gives: V gene, clone size, J gene, D gene, CDR3 DNA, CDR3 protein. D genes are given only for firm matches. Size values are once, few and many counts, or a class for expanded clones, and some rows have none.

TRBV6-2/TRBV6-3	.	TRBJ2-5	TRBD1	TGTGCCAGCAGTTACTCAGGGGACAGCCAAGAGACCCAGTACTTC	CASSYSGDSQETQYF
TRBV5-1	few	TRBJ2-1	TRBD1	TGCGCCAGCAGCAGACGGGACAGAGTACGTGAGCAGTTCTTC	CASSRRDRVREQFF
TRBV27	.	TRBJ1-5	TRBD1	TGTGCCAGCAGAACAGGGGTAGCTCAGCCCCAGCATTTT	CASRTGVAQPQHF
TRBV25-1	few	TRBJ1-3	.	TGTGCCAGCAGTGAATATTTCGGCTTGGACGGTGGAAACACCATATATTTT	CASSEYFGLDGGNTIYF
TRBV7-2	.	TRBJ1-5	.	TGTGCCAGCAGCCCGGGGAGGGGAATAACCTATCAGCCCCAGCATTTT	CASSPGRGITYQPQHF
TRBV6-5	few	TRBJ2-2	.	TGTGCCAGCAGTGACACCCAAGGGGGTTCTGCCTTGAACACCGGGGAGCTGTTTTTT	CASSDTQGGSALNTGELFF
TRBV12-3/TRBV12-4	.	TRBJ2-3	TRBD2	TGTGCCAGCAGTCCCGGACAGGGACCCGGACTAGCGGGACTCCACACAGATACGCAGTATTTT	CASSPGQGPGLAGLHTDTQYF
TRBV14	few	TRBJ2-3	.	TGTGCCAGCAGCCAAGAACAGGACGGGACAGATACGCAGTATTTT	CASSQEQDGTDTQYF
TRBV7-8	few	TRBJ2-2	TRBD2	TGTGCCAGCAGCTTAGGGGCTAAACTAGCGGGACACACCGGGGAGCTGTTTTTT	CASSLGAKLAGHTGELFF
TRBV28	.	TRBJ1-1	TRBD1	TGTGCCAGCAAGACAGGGGGCGAGACTGAAGCTTTCTTT	CASKTGGETEAFF
TRBV28	few	TRBJ2-7	.	TGTGCCAGCAGTTTAACCGGGGTGAGCGACGAGCAGTACTTC	CASSLTGVSDEQYF
TRBV5-1	.	TRBJ1-1	.	TGCGCCAGCAGCAATAGTGGGACTGAAGCTTTCTTT	CASSNSGTEAFF
TRBV7-9	few	TRBJ2-7	.	TGTGCCAGCAGCTTTGGGTTTTGGCGGGATAAGTACTTC	CASSFGFWRDKYF
TRBV10-3	.	TRBJ2-7	TRBD1	TGTGCCATCAGTGAGACTGGGACAGCCTACGAGCAGTACTTC	CAISETGTAYEQYF
TRBV25-1	.	TRBJ2-5	.	TGTGCCAGCAGTGAGGGGGAAAACAGGGTAACGACGTACCAAGAGACCCAGTACTTC	CASSEGENRVTTYQETQYF
TRBV19	once	TRBJ2-3	.	TGTGCCAGTAGTGTGAGCGCATCCACAGATACGCAGTATTTT	CASSVSASTDTQYF
TRBV19	.	TRBJ2-2	.	TGTGCCAGTAGTATAGGCAGAGGCCCAACAACGACCGGGGAGCTGTTTTTT	CASSIGRGPTTTGELFF
TRBV4-3	few	TRBJ2-5	TRBD1	TGCGCCAGCAGCCAAATAAACAGGGGTGGGGAGACCCAGTACTTC	CASSQINRGGETQYF
TRBV7-6	.	TRBJ2-3	.	TGTGCCAGCAGCTTAGGCCTAGAATCCACCCCAGATACGCAGTATTTT	CASSLGLESTPDTQYF
TRBV15	.	TRBJ2-7	TRBD2	TGTGCCACCAGCAGAGAAGGGGACTACTCCTACGAGCAGTACTTC	CATSREGDYSYEQYF
TRBV29-1	few	TRBJ2-2	.	TGCAGCGTTGGGAAATATAGAGGGAACACCGGGGAGCTGTTTTTT	CSVGKYRGNTGELFF
TRBV28	.	TRBJ1-1	.	TGTGCCAGCAGTTTTGGACTTAGTTTTGCTGAAGCTTTCTTT	CASSFGLSFAEAFF
TRBV10-3	few	TRBJ1-1	TRBD1	TGTGCCATCAGTGAGTCTGGGACAGGGGGCGTTTGGTACACTGAAGCTTTCTTT	CAISESGTGGVWYTEAFF
TRBV12-3/TRBV12-4	few	TRBJ2-7	.	.	CASSLAVERGEQYF
TRBV27	once	TRBJ1-2	.	TGTGCCAGCAGCGACACCGGCGGCAACTATGGCTACACCTTC	CASSDTGGNYGYTF
TRBV7-9	many	TRBJ2-7	TRBD1	TGTGCCAGCAGCCCGGACAGGGCCGAGCAGTACTTC	CASSPDRAEQYF
TRBV28	.	TRBJ2-5	.	TGTGCCAGCAGTTTCGTTCAGAGGGACGAGACCCAGTACTTC	CASSFVQRDETQYF